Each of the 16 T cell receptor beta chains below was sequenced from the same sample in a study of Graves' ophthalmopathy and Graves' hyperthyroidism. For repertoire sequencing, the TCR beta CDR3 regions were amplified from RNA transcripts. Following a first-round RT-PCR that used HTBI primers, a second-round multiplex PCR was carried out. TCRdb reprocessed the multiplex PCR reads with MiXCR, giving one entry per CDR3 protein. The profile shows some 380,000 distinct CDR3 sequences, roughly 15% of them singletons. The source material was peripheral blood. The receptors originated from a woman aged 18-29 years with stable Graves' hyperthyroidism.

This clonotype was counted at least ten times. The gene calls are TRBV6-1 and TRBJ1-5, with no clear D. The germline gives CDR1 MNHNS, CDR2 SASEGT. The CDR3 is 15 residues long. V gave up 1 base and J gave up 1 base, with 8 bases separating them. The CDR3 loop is CASSEEWGSNQPQHF. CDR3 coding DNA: TGTGCCAGCAGTGAAGAATGGGGAAGCAATCAGCCCCAGCATTTT.

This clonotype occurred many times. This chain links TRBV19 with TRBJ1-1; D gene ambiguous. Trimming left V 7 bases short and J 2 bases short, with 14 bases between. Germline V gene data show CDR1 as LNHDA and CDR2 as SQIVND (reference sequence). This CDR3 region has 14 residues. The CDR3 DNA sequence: TGTGCCAGTAACGACGGAGTCGAAAACACTGAAGCTTTCTTT. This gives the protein CASNDGVENTEAFF.

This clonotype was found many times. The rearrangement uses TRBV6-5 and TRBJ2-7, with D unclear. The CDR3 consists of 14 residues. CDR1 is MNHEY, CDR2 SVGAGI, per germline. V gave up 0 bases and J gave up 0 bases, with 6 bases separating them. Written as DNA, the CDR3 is TGTGCCAGCAGTTACTCACCAGTCTCCTACGAGCAGTACTTC. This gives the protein CASSYSPVSYEQYF.

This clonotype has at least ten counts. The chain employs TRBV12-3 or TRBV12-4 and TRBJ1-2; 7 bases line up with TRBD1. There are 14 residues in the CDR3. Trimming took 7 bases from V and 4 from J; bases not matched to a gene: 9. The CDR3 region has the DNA TGTGCCAGCACTCCCAGGACAGGAGCCTATGGCTACACCTTC. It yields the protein CASTPRTGAYGYTF.

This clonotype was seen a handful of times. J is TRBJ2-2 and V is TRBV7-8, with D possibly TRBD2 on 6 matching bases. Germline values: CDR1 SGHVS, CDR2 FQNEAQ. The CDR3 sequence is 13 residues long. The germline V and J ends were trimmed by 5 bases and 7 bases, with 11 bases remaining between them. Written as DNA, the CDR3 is TGTGCCAGCAGCCTGACTAGAAACGGGGAGCTGTTTTTT. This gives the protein CASSLTRNGELFF.

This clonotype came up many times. The CDR3 sequence is CSARVPIDREGNTIYF. CDR3 nucleotides: TGCAGTGCTAGAGTTCCCATTGACAGGGAGGGAAACACCATATATTTT. V usage is TRBV20-1 and J usage is TRBJ1-3, with 7 positions matching TRBD1. V was pared by 1 base and J by 4 bases, with 10 bases of the junction left unmatched. CDR3 length: 16 residues. The germline CDR1 and CDR2 sequences are DFQATT and SNEGSKA (reference sequence).

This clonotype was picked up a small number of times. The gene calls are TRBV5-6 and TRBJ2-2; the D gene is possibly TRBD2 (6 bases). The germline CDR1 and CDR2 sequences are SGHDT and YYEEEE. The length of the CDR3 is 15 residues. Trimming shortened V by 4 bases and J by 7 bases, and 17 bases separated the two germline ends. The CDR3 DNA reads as TGTGCCAGCAGCCCCACCCGGGGGATCGGCGGGGAGCTGTTTTTT. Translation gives CASSPTRGIGGELFF.

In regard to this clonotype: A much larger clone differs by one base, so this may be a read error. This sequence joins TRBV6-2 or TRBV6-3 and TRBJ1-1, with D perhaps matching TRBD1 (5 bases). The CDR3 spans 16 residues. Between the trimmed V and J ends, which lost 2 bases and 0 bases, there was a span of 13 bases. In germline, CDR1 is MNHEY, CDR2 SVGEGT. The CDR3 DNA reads TGTGCCAGCAGTTACGGCAGACTGGGGGTGAACACTGAAGCTTTCTTT. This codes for CASSYGRLGVNTEAFF.

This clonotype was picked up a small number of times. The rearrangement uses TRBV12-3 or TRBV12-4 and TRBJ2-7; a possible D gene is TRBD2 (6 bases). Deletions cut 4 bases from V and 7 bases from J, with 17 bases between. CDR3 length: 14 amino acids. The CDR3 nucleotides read TGTGCCAGCAGTTCCCCTCCTTTAGGAGGGGAGCAGTACTTC. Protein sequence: CASSSPPLGGEQYF.

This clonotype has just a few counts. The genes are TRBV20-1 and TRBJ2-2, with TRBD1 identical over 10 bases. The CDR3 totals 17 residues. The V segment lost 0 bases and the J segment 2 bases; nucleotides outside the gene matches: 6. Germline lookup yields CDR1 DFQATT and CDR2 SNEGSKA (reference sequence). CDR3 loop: CSARDHRDRGNTGELFF. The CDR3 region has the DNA TGCAGTGCTAGAGACCACCGGGACAGGGGCAACACCGGGGAGCTGTTTTTT.

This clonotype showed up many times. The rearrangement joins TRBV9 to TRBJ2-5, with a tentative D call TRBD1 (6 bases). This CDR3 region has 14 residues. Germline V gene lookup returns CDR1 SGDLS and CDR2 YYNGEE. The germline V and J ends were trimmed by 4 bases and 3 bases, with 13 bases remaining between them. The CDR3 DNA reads TGTGCCAGCAGCATAGGACAGTGGGAAGAGACCCAGTACTTC. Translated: CASSIGQWEETQYF.

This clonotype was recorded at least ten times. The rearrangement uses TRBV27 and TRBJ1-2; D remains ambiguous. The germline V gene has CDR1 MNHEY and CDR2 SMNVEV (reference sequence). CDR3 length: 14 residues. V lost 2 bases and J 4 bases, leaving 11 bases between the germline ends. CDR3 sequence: CASSLRSDGYGYTF. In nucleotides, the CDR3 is TGTGCCAGCAGTTTACGATCGGATGGCTATGGCTACACCTTC.

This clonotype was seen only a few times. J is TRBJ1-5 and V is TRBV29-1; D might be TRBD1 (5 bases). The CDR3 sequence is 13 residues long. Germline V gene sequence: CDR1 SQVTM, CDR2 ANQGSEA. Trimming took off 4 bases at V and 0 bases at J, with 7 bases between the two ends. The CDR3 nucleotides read TGCAGCGTTGGGGGGATTAGCAATCAGCCCCAGCATTTT. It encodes CSVGGISNQPQHF.

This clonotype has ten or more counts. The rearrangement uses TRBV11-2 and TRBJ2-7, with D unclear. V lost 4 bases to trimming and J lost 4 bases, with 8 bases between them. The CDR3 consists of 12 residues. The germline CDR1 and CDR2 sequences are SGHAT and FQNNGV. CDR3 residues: CASSSEVYEQYF. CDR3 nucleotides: TGTGCCAGCAGCTCTGAAGTGTACGAGCAGTACTTC.

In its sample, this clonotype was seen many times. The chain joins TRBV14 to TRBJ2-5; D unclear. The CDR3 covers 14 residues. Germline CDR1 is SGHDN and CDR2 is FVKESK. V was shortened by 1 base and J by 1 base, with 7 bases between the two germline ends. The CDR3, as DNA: TGTGCCAGCAGCCAAGCAGGAACCCAAGAGACCCAGTACTTC. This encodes CASSQAGTQETQYF.

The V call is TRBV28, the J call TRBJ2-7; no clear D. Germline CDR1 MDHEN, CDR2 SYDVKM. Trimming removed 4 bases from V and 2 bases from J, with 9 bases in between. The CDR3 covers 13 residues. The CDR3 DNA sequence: TGTGCCAGCAGTTCCCTCGGCGCCTACGAGCAGTACTTC. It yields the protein CASSSLGAYEQYF.